This TCR beta chain was sequenced for a study of T cells after yellow fever vaccination. The wider study: Fractions low in cell number were prepared with SMART-Seq v4 Ultra Low Input.

The CDR3 has 15 residues. Germline CDR1 reads DFQATT; CDR2 reads SNEGSKA (reference sequence). V lost 1 base to trimming and J lost 4 bases, with 16 bases between them. Conversion of TCR transcripts into cDNA relied on 5'RACE template switching, which added a universal primer site and UMIs. TCRdb re-analysed the 5' RACE reads in MiXCR, keeping a single row per CDR3 protein. Altogether around 120,000 distinct CDR3 sequences are present, approximately 14% being singletons, with the ten largest covering roughly 44%. Study-level results: Just a small share of clonotypes turned up in the CD4 compartment as well as the CD8 compartment.

A few counts support this clonotype. Its antigen is as yet unknown. V usage is TRBV20-1 and J usage is TRBJ2-5, with D tentatively TRBD1 or TRBD2 (6 bases each). The material was CD8+ T cells sorted from PBMCs, obtained 5 days after the yellow fever booster vaccination. This sequence originates from a man aged 18 to 29 who received the YFV17D yellow fever vaccine. This CDR3 is CSARGGGGWSETQYF. The CDR3 coding sequence is TGCAGTGCTAGAGGAGGGGGAGGTTGGTCAGAGACCCAGTACTTC.